What follows are 22 T cell receptor beta chains derived from one specimen sequenced in a study of Ad26.COV2.S vaccination and SARS-CoV-2 variants. The table came from immunoSEQ multiplex PCR; TCRdb's copy has only in-frame clones and leaves some out. The table shows about 420,000 clones, with approximately 87% occurring only once. Treatment indicated: approximately 18 received Ad26.COV2.S at low or high dose, single or two shots; roughly five received placebo; per-sample allocation not given. Specimen acquisition occurred on day 63 following the initial vaccine or placebo injection. This specimen was peripheral blood, taken in a trial of Ad26.COV2.S vaccine versus placebo. Every receptor here comes from a person aged 18-60 years who received the Ad26.COV2.S COVID-19 vaccine or a placebo.

The rearrangement uses TRBV30 and TRBJ2-7, with a possible D match to TRBD1 (5 bases). V was clipped by 0 bases and J by 3 bases, with 12 bases between them. CDR3 length: 14 residues. Germline V gene lookup returns CDR1 GTSNPN and CDR2 SVGIG (reference sequence). The CDR3 sequence: CAWSVESQGYEQYF. The CDR3 nucleotides read TGTGCCTGGAGTGTAGAATCCCAGGGCTACGAGCAGTACTTC. The variable domain in full, with the rest retrieved from reference TRBV30 and TRBJ2-7, is SQTIHQWPATLVQPVGSPLSLECTVEGTSNPNLYWYRQAAGRGLQLLFYSVGIGQISSEVPQNLSASRPQDRQFILSSKKLLLSDSGFYLCAWSVESQGYEQYFGPGTRLTVT.

This chain uses TRBV5-4 with TRBJ2-5; tentatively, D is TRBD1 (6 bases). Germline V gene lookup returns CDR1 SGHNT and CDR2 YYREEE (reference sequence). The V gene lost 0 bases and the J gene lost 2 bases, with 11 bases spanning the gap. CDR3 length equals 15 residues. The CDR3 nucleotides read TGTGCCAGCAGCTTGGGCACAGGGACGCAAGAGACCCAGTACTTC. It yields the protein CASSLGTGTQETQYF.

V gene TRBV30 combines with J gene TRBJ2-1; D gene unclear. Trimming took 3 bases from V and 6 from J, leaving 12 bases between them. Germline values: CDR1 GTSNPN, CDR2 SVGIG (reference sequence). The CDR3 consists of 13 residues. This CDR3 is CAWSRSVGNEQFF. As DNA, the CDR3 is TGTGCCTGGAGCAGGTCCGTCGGCAATGAGCAGTTCTTC.

V is TRBV10-1 and J is TRBJ2-7; D not resolved. Germline V gives CDR1 WNHNN, CDR2 SYGVQD (reference sequence). CDR3 length: 12 residues. V was clipped by 5 bases and J by 0 bases, with 5 bases between them. The CDR3 DNA follows: TGCGCCAGCAGTCGGAGCTCCTACGAGCAGTACTTC. It codes for CASSRSSYEQYF.

The genes are TRBV4-3 and TRBJ2-1; the match to TRBD1 covers 8 bases. The CDR3 runs 15 residues. CDR1 LGHNA and CDR2 YSLEER come from the germline V gene. V gave up 4 bases and J gave up 5 bases; unmatched junction bases: 7. CDR3 residues: CASSPRDRPNNEQFF. In nucleotides, the CDR3 is TGCGCCAGCAGCCCCAGGGACAGGCCGAACAATGAGCAGTTCTTC.

The chain links TRBV7-8 to TRBJ2-2; TRBD2 matches at 11 bases. The ends lost 5 bases at V and 6 bases at J; junction bases unmatched: 5. The germline gives CDR1 SGHVS, CDR2 FQNEAQ. The CDR3 sequence is 15 residues long. Written as DNA, the CDR3 is TGTGCCAGCAGCCTGTTAGCGGGGGGGCCCGGGGAGCTGTTTTTT. This translates into CASSLLAGGPGELFF.

The genes are TRBV7-6 and TRBJ2-5; 11 bases align to TRBD1. Germline assignment: CDR1 SGHVS and CDR2 FNYEAQ. V lost 3 bases and J lost 5; bases outside the gene matches: 5. The CDR3 runs to 15 residues. This CDR3 reads CASSFAGTGGETQYF. The DNA of the CDR3 is TGTGCCAGCAGCTTCGCCGGGACAGGGGGGGAGACCCAGTACTTC.

The rearrangement uses TRBV2 and TRBJ2-1; 7 bases map to TRBD1. V trimming: 6 bases; J trimming: 4 bases; junction bases outside the gene matches: 3. Germline values: CDR1 SNHLY, CDR2 FYNNEI. This CDR3 has 13 amino acids. CDR3 amino acids: CASREDRYNEQFF. CDR3 DNA sequence: TGTGCCAGCAGAGAGGACAGGTACAATGAGCAGTTCTTC.

The rearrangement uses TRBV30 and TRBJ2-3; maybe TRBD1 (5 bases). CDR1 is GTSNPN and CDR2 is SVGIG in the germline V gene (reference sequence). Trimming cost V 0 bases and J 3 bases, with 7 bases left between them. The CDR3 loop spans 13 amino acids. CDR3 coding DNA: TGTGCCTGGAGTGTACAGGAGACAGATACGCAGTATTTT. This codes for CAWSVQETDTQYF.

V and J are TRBV2 and TRBJ2-3; possibly TRBD1 or TRBD2 for D (6 bases each). The CDR3 consists of 16 residues. Germline V CDR1 and CDR2: SNHLY, FYNNEI. V dropped 6 bases and J dropped 5 bases, with 21 bases sitting between them. The CDR3 region is CASSHPGAQVGDTQYF. The CDR3, as DNA: TGTGCCAGCAGCCACCCGGGGGCTCAAGTCGGAGATACGCAGTATTTT.

The chain is built from TRBV5-4 and TRBJ2-5; TRBD1 or TRBD2 may be the D gene (5 bases each). CDR1 and CDR2 (germline): SGHNT, YYREEE (reference sequence). The CDR3 sequence is 14 residues long. V was pared by 3 bases and J by 5 bases, with 14 bases between. CDR3 sequence: CASSSGTRLETQYF. CDR3 sequence (DNA): TGTGCCAGCAGCTCTGGGACCCGCTTGGAGACCCAGTACTTC.

This clone came up once. This CDR3 is CASSISWTGRPHTDTQYF. In nucleotides, the CDR3 is TGTGCCAGTAGTATCTCCTGGACAGGTCGACCACACACAGATACGCAGTATTTT. The chain recombines TRBV19 with TRBJ2-3; 7 positions match TRBD1. V gave up 3 bases and J gave up 2 bases; unmatched junction bases: 14. This CDR3 region has 18 residues. CDR1 and CDR2 from the germline V gene are LNHDA and SQIVND (reference sequence). The entire variable domain, with the rest obtained from reference TRBV19 and TRBJ2-3, is as follows: DGGITQSPKYLFRKEGQNVTLSCEQNLNHDAMYWYRQDPGQGLRLIYYSQIVNDFQKGDIAEGYSVSREKKESFPLTVTSAQKNPTAFYLCASSISWTGRPHTDTQYFGPGTRLTVL.

The chain is built from TRBV6-2 or TRBV6-3 and TRBJ2-5; no reliable D call. V was clipped by 4 bases and J by 1 base, with 10 bases between them. The V gene's germline CDR1 is MNHEY and CDR2 SVGEGT. The CDR3 has 14 residues. Here the CDR3 DNA reads TGTGCCAGCAGTTGGTCCCACTTCCAAGAGACCCAGTACTTC. Translating it yields CASSWSHFQETQYF.

In its sample, this clone was seen once. The V and J genes are TRBV7-2 and TRBJ2-1; D may be TRBD1 (6 bases). Trimming pared 5 bases from V and 2 bases from J, leaving 7 bases between. The V gene's germline CDR1 is SGHTA and CDR2 FQGNSA. The CDR3 spans 13 residues. The CDR3 nucleotides read TGTGCCAGCAGCGGGGGCGCCTACAATGAGCAGTTCTTC. As protein: CASSGGAYNEQFF.

V and J are TRBV30 and TRBJ1-5; D uncertain. The CDR3 totals 13 residues. Trimming removed 6 bases from V and 7 bases from J, with 16 bases in between. In germline, CDR1 is GTSNPN, CDR2 SVGIG (reference sequence). CDR3 bases: TGTGCCTGTGCCGCCGGGGATCGCCAGCCCCAGCATTTT. It translates to CACAAGDRQPQHF.

The V call is TRBV19, the J call TRBJ1-2; 7 nucleotides agree with TRBD1. Losses at the gene ends were 1 base for V and 4 bases for J; bases not matched to a gene: 6. CDR3 length equals 15 residues. CDR1 is LNHDA and CDR2 is SQIVND in the germline V gene (reference sequence). The chain's CDR3 is CASSIGLTGPYGYTF. The CDR3 DNA sequence: TGTGCCAGTAGTATAGGACTGACAGGGCCCTATGGCTACACCTTC. The full variable domain, rest sourced from reference TRBV19 and TRBJ1-2, is DGGITQSPKYLFRKEGQNVTLSCEQNLNHDAMYWYRQDPGQGLRLIYYSQIVNDFQKGDIAEGYSVSREKKESFPLTVTSAQKNPTAFYLCASSIGLTGPYGYTFGSGTRLTVV.

The chain links TRBV13 to TRBJ2-7; 7 nucleotides align to TRBD2. Losses at the gene ends were 5 bases for V and 2 bases for J; bases not matched to a gene: 18. The CDR3 extends over 18 amino acids. Germline V gene data show CDR1 as PRHDT and CDR2 as FYEKMQ (reference sequence). The CDR3 DNA follows: TGTGCCAGCAGCCCAGTTGAAGCGGGACGTGCCACAACCTACGAGCAGTACTTC. This translates into CASSPVEAGRATTYEQYF.

The genes are TRBV9 and TRBJ2-3, with 9 bases aligning to TRBD1. The CDR3 contains 16 residues. Looked up from germline, CDR1 is SGDLS and CDR2 is YYNGEE. J was trimmed by 2 bases and V by 3 bases; bases with no gene match: 7. The CDR3 is CASSAGDRVLTDTQYF. Here the CDR3 DNA reads TGTGCCAGCAGCGCCGGGGACAGGGTACTCACAGATACGCAGTATTTT. The full variable domain, rest sourced from reference TRBV9 and TRBJ2-3, is DSGVTQTPKHLITATGQRVTLRCSPRSGDLSVYWYQQSLDQGLQFLIQYYNGEERAKGNILERFSAQQFPDLHSELNLSSLELGDSALYFCASSAGDRVLTDTQYFGPGTRLTVL.

The chain links TRBV19 to TRBJ1-5, with 7 nucleotides matching TRBD1. The CDR3 covers 16 residues. The V gene's germline CDR1 is LNHDA and CDR2 SQIVND (reference sequence). Trimming removed 6 bases from V and 3 bases from J; junction bases left unmatched: 11. This CDR3 reads CASSRTGTANNQPQHF. In DNA, the CDR3 is TGTGCCAGTAGCCGTACCGGGACAGCTAACAATCAGCCCCAGCATTTT.

The chain carries TRBV5-1 and TRBJ1-1; TRBD1 is a possible D gene (6 bases). Germline V gene data show CDR1 as SGHRS and CDR2 as YFSETQ. V gave up 0 bases and J gave up 1 base, with 22 bases separating them. This CDR3 is 19 amino acids long. CDR3 DNA sequence: TGCGCCAGCAGCTTGGCCATTCACACTGGCGGGACATCGAACACTGAAGCTTTCTTT. Its protein product is CASSLAIHTGGTSNTEAFF.

The chain employs TRBV6-5 and TRBJ1-5; TRBD1 is a possible D gene (5 bases). The CDR3 runs 14 residues. Germline values: CDR1 MNHEY, CDR2 SVGAGI. Deletions cut 8 bases from V and 7 bases from J, with 18 bases between. Written as DNA, the CDR3 is TGTGCCAGCCGCCGTGGGCAGGGTGTACAGCCCCAGCATTTT. It codes for CASRRGQGVQPQHF.

The gene calls are TRBV27 and TRBJ2-2; 15 nucleotides align to TRBD2. J was trimmed by 2 bases and V by 4 bases; bases with no gene match: 11. From germline, CDR1 is MNHEY and CDR2 SMNVEV (reference sequence). The CDR3 is made up of 20 amino acids. The chain's CDR3 is CASSSRPGLAGGLNTGELFF. The CDR3, as DNA: TGTGCCAGCAGTTCGCGTCCGGGACTAGCGGGGGGACTTAACACCGGGGAGCTGTTTTTT.